This paragraph reports one T cell receptor (beta chain). The antigen remains undetermined. This CDR3 has 18 residues. Germline lookup yields CDR1 SGHRS and CDR2 YFSETQ. The ends lost 0 bases at V and 0 bases at J; junction bases unmatched: 4. Vbeta (60) and Jbeta (13) primers were used in the PCR. Produced via immunoSEQ multiplex PCR; TCRdb's table is partial and in-frame only. Seen here are about 120,000 clones, 70% to 90% observed once, and the top ten hold approximately 2%. This sample stems from a study of cytomegalovirus exposure and HLA in healthy donors. Findings and caveats of the study: As a later analysis revealed, most CMV-associated TCR beta chains appeared HLA-restricted. Later analysis associated a missense DCLRE1C variant with TCR beta V- and J-gene trimming.

The chain links TRBV5-1 to TRBJ2-7; 15 positions agree with TRBD2. The source of this sequence is a middle-aged man in good health and CMV-seronegative. The sequenced sample consisted of PBMCs. As DNA, the CDR3 is TGCGCCAGCAGCTTGGCCGGGACTAGCGGGAGGAGCTCCTACGAGCAGTACTTC. Protein sequence: CASSLAGTSGRSSYEQYF. The entire variable domain, with the rest obtained from reference TRBV5-1 and TRBJ2-7, is as follows: KAGVTQTPRYLIKTRGQQVTLSCSPISGHRSVSWYQQTPGQGLQFLFEYFSETQRNKGNFPGRFSGRQFSNSRSEMNVSTLELGDSALYLCASSLAGTSGRSSYEQYFGPGTRLTVT.